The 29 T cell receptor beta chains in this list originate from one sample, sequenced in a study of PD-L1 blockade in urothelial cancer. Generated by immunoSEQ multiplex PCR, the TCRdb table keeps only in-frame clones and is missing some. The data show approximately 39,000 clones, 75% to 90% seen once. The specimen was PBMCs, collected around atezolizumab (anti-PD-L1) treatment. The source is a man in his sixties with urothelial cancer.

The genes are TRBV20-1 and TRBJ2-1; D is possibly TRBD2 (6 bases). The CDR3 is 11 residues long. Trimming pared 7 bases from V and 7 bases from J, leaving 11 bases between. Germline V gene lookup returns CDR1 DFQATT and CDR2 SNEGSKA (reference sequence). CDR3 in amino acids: CSGGGANEQFF. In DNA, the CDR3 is TGCAGTGGGGGCGGGGCGAATGAGCAGTTCTTC.

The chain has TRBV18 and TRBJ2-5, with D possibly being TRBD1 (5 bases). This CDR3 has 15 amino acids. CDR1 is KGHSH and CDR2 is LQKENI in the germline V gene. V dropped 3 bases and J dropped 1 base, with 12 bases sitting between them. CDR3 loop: CASSPKTDLQETQYF. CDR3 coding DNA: TGTGCCAGCTCACCCAAGACAGACCTCCAAGAGACCCAGTACTTC.

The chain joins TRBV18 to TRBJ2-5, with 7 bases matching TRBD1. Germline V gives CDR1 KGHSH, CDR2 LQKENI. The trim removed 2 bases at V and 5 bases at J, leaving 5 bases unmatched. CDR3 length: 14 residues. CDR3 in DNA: TGTGCCAGCTCACCAGGGACAGAGGGGGAGACCCAGTACTTC. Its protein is CASSPGTEGETQYF.

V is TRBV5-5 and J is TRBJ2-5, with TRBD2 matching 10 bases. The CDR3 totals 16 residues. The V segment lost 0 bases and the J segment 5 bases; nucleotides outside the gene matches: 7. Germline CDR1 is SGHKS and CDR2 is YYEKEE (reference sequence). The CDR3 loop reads CASSLAERGGVETQYF. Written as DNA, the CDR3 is TGTGCCAGCAGCTTGGCGGAGCGGGGGGGCGTTGAGACCCAGTACTTC.

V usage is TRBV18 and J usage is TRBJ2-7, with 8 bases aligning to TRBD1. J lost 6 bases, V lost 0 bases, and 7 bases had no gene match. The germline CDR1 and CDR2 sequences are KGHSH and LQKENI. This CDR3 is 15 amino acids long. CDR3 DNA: TGTGCCAGCTCACCACCCCAGGGGGCGCGTGGCGAGCAGTACTTC. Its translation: CASSPPQGARGEQYF.

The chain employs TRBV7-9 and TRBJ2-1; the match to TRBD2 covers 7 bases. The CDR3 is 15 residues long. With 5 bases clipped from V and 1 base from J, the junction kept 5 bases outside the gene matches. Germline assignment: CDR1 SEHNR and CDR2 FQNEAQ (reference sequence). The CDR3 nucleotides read TGTGCCAGCAGCAATGAACTAGCGTCCTACAATGAGCAGTTCTTC. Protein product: CASSNELASYNEQFF.

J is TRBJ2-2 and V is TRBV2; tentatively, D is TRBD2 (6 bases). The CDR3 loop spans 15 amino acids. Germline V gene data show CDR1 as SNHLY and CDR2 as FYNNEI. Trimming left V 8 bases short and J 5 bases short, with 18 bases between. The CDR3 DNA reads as TGTGCCAGCCGGGGGACCGTTCAAAGAACCGGGGAGCTGTTTTTT. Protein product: CASRGTVQRTGELFF.

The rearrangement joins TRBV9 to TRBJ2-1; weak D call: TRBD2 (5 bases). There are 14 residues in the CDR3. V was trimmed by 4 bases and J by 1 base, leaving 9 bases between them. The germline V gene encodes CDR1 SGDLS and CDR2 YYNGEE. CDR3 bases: TGTGCCAGCAGCCCTTCGGGGTCCTACAATGAGCAGTTCTTC. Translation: CASSPSGSYNEQFF.

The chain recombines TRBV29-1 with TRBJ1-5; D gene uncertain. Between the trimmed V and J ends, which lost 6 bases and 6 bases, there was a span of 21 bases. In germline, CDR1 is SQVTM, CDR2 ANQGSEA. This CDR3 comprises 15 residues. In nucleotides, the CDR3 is TGCAGCGTCGCGGGCGTAGGAGGGTCGGGTCAGCCCCAGCATTTT. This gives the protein CSVAGVGGSGQPQHF.

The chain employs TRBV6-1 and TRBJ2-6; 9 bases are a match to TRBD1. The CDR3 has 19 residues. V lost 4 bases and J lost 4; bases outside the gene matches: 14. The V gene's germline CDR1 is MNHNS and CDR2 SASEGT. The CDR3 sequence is CASSAGQGMVSVGANVLTF. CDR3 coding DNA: TGTGCCAGCAGTGCCGGACAGGGGATGGTCTCTGTGGGGGCCAACGTCCTGACTTTC.

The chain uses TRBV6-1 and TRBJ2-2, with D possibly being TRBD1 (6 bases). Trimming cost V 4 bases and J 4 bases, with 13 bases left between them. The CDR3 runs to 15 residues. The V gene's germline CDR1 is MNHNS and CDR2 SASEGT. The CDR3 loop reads CASSARTVVTGELFF. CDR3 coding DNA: TGTGCCAGCAGTGCACGGACAGTCGTCACCGGGGAGCTGTTTTTT.

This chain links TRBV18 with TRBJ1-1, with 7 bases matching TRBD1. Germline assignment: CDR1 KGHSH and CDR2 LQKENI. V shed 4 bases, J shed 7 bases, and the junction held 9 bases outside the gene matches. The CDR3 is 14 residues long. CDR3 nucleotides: TGTGCCAGCTCACGTCGACAGGGACCGAGTGAAGCTTTCTTT. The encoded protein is CASSRRQGPSEAFF. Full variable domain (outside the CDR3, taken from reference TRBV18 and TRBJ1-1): NAGVMQNPRHLVRRRGQEARLRCSPMKGHSHVYWYRQLPEEGLKFMVYLQKENIIDESGMPKERFSAEFPKEGPSILRIQQVVRGDSAAYFCASSRRQGPSEAFFGQGTRLTVV.

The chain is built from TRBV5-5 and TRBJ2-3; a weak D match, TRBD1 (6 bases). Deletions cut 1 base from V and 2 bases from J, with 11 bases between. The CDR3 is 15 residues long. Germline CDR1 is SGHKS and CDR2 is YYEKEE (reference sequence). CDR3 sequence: CASSLNRVTTDTQYF. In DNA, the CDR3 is TGTGCCAGCAGCTTGAACAGGGTGACCACAGATACGCAGTATTTT.

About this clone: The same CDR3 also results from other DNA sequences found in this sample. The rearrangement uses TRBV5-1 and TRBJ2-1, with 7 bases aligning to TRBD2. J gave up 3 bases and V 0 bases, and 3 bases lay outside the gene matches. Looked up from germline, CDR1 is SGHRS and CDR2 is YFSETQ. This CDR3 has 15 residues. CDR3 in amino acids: CASSLGLADYNEQFF. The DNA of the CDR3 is TGCGCCAGCAGCTTGGGGCTAGCGGACTACAATGAGCAGTTCTTC.

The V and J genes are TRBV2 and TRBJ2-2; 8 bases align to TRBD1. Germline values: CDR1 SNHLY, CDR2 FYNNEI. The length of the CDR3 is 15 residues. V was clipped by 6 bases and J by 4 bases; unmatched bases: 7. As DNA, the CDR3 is TGTGCCAGCAGCGCCGGACAGGGAGGCACCGGGGAGCTGTTTTTT. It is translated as CASSAGQGGTGELFF. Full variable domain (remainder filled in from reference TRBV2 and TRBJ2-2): EPEVTQTPSHQVTQMGQEVILRCVPISNHLYFYWYRQILGQKVEFLVSFYNNEISEKSEIFDDQFSVERPDGSNFTLKIRSTKLEDSAMYFCASSAGQGGTGELFFGEGSRLTVL.

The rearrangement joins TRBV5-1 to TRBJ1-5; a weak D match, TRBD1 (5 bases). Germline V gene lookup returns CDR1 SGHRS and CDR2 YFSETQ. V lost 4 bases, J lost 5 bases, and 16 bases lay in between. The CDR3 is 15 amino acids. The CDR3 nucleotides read TGCGCCAGCAGCGCCGGGGCGGGGCGCGATCAGCCCCAGCATTTT. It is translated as CASSAGAGRDQPQHF.

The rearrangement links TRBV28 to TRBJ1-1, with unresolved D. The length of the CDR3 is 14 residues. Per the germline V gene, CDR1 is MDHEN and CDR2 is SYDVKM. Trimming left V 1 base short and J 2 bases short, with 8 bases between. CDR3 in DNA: TGTGCCAGCAGTTTATCCCCTCCCAACACTGAAGCTTTCTTT. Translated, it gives CASSLSPPNTEAFF.

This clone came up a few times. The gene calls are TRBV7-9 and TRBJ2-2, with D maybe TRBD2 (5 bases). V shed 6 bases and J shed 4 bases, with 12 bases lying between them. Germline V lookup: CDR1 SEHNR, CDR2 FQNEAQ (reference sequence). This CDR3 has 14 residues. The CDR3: CASRPAAVTGELFF. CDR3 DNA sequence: TGTGCCAGCAGACCAGCGGCTGTCACCGGGGAGCTGTTTTTT.

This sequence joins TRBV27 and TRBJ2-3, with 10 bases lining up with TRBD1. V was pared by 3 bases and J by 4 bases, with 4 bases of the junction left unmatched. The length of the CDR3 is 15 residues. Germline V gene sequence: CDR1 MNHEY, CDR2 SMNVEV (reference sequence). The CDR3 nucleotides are TGTGCCAGCAGTTTTGGGACAGGGGCCTCAGATACGCAGTATTTT. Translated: CASSFGTGASDTQYF.

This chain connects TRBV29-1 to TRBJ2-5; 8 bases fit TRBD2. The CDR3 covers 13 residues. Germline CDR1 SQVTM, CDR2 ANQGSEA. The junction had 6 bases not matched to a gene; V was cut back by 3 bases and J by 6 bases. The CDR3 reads CSVDQGTRKTQYF. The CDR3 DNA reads TGCAGCGTTGATCAAGGGACTAGGAAGACCCAGTACTTC.

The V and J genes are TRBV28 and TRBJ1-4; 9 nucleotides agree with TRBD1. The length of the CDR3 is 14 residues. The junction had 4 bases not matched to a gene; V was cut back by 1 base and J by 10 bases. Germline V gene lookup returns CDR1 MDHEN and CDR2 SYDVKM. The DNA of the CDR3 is TGTGCCAGCAGTTTATCCGACAGGGGGAGAAAACTGTTTTTT. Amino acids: CASSLSDRGRKLFF.

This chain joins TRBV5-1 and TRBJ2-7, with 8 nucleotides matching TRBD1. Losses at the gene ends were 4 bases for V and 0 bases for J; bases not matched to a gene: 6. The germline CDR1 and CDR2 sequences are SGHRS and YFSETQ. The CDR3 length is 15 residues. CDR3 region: CASSLGTGGSYEQYF. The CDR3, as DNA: TGCGCCAGCAGCCTGGGGACAGGTGGCTCCTACGAGCAGTACTTC.

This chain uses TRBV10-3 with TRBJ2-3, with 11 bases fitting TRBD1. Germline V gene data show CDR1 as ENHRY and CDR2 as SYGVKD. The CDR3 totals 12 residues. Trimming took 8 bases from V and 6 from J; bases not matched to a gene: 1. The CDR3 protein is CAIGQGADTQYF. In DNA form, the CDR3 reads TGTGCCATCGGACAGGGGGCCGATACGCAGTATTTT.

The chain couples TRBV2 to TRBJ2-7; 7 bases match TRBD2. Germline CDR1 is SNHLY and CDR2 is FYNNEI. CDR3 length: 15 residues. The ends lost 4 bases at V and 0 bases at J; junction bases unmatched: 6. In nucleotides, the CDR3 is TGTGCCAGCAGTGGGGGGGGGTGTACCTCCTACGAGCAGTACTTC. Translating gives CASSGGGCTSYEQYF.

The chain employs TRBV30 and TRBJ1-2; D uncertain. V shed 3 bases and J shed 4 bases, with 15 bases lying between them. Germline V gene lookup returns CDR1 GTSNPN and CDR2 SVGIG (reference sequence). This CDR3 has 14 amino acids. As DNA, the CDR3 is TGTGCCTGGAGCATGGGGAGGTTGGGCTATGGCTACACCTTC. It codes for CAWSMGRLGYGYTF.

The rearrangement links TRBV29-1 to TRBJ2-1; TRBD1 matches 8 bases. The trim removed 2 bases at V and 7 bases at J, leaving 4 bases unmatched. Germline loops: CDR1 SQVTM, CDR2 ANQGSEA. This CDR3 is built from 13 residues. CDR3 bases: TGCAGCGTTGAAAGGACAGGGCAAAATGAGCAGTTCTTC. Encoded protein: CSVERTGQNEQFF.

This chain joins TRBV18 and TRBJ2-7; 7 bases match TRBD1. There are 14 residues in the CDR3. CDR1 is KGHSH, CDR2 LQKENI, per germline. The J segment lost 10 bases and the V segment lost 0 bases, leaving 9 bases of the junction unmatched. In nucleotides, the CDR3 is TGTGCCAGCTCACCACCGTCCACAGGGGTGCAACAGTACTTC. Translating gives CASSPPSTGVQQYF.

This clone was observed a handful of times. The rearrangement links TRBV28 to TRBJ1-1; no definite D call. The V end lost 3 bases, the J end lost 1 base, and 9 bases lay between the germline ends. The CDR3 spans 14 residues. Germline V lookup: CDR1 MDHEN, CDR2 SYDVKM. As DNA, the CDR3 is TGTGCCAGCAGTTTGGGCAGAAGGAACACTGAAGCTTTCTTT. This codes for CASSLGRRNTEAFF.

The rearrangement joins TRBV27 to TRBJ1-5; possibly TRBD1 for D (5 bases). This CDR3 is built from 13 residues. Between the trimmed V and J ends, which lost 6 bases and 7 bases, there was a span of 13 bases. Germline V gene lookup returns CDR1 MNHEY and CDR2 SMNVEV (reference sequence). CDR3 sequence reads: CASSLQGRQPQHF. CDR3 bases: TGTGCCAGCAGCCTCCAGGGTAGGCAGCCCCAGCATTTT.